One and the same sample provided the 26 T cell receptor beta chains below, sequenced in a study of PD-1 blockade in classical Hodgkin lymphoma. Measured with immunoSEQ multiplex PCR; TCRdb has only the in-frame clones, and not every one. Among about 64,000 clones listed, less than 95% were seen once. The time point was: cycle 4 day 1 (C4D1), after more than five weeks of nivolumab. After autologous stem cell transplantation all patients relapsed, and prior brentuximab vedotin exposure differed between cohorts. The sample was peripheral blood mononuclear cells (PBMCs), taken before the fourth cycle of nivolumab. The receptors were gathered from a human donor with classical Hodgkin lymphoma.

This chain joins TRBV6-5 and TRBJ2-2; D is tentatively TRBD1 or TRBD2 (6 bases each). The germline gives CDR1 MNHEY, CDR2 SVGAGI. This CDR3 has 13 residues. The V gene lost 11 bases and the J gene lost 3 bases, with 13 bases spanning the gap. The DNA for the CDR3 is TGTGCCGTCTATAGGGGGGACACCGGGGAGCTGTTTTTT. It encodes CAVYRGDTGELFF.

The J gene is TRBJ1-2, the V gene TRBV5-6, with D unclear. CDR1 and CDR2 from the germline V gene are SGHDT and YYEEEE. This CDR3 is built from 13 residues. The ends were cut back, 0 bases at V and 4 bases at J, with 7 bases in the middle. CDR3 residues: CASSLDGAYGYTF. CDR3 DNA: TGTGCCAGCAGCTTGGACGGAGCCTATGGCTACACCTTC.

Here the CDR3 DNA reads TGTGCCAGCAGCTTAGACGGGGTCTATGGCTACACCTTC. Protein product: CASSLDGVYGYTF. This sequence joins TRBV7-9 and TRBJ1-2; the D is unclear. V was trimmed by 1 base and J by 4 bases, leaving 7 bases between them. The CDR3 sequence is 13 residues long. Per germline, CDR1 SEHNR and CDR2 FQNEAQ (reference sequence).

V usage is TRBV11-2 and J usage is TRBJ1-1, with 7 bases that match TRBD1. Losses at the gene ends were 2 bases for V and 2 bases for J; bases not matched to a gene: 8. This CDR3 spans 16 amino acids. Per germline, CDR1 SGHAT and CDR2 FQNNGV. CDR3 loop: CASSLSLAGGNTEAFF. The CDR3 DNA follows: TGTGCCAGCAGCTTATCCCTAGCAGGGGGTAACACTGAAGCTTTCTTT.

This sequence joins TRBV27 and TRBJ1-2, with 9 bases that match TRBD1. The length of the CDR3 is 17 residues. Germline V gene data show CDR1 as MNHEY and CDR2 as SMNVEV (reference sequence). V was clipped by 10 bases and J by 4 bases; unmatched bases: 19. This chain's CDR3 is CATYSRQGVFWSYGYTF. CDR3 nucleotide sequence: TGTGCCACCTACTCCCGACAGGGGGTATTTTGGTCCTATGGCTACACCTTC.

CDR3 nucleotides: TGCGCCAGCAGCCAATCCGACATGGACGGGGAGACCCAGTACTTC. Translated: CASSQSDMDGETQYF. The chain couples TRBV4-1 to TRBJ2-5, with unresolved D. Trimming removed 2 bases from V and 5 bases from J, with 15 bases in between. The length of the CDR3 is 15 residues. Germline lookup yields CDR1 MGHRA and CDR2 YSYEKL.

For this clone: The sample carries other DNA sequences with the same CDR3. This sequence joins TRBV19 and TRBJ1-1; D uncertain. CDR1 is LNHDA, CDR2 SQIVND, per germline (reference sequence). CDR3 size: 13 residues. Trimming left V 2 bases short and J 0 bases short, with 4 bases between. The CDR3 reads CASSISMNTEAFF. CDR3 DNA sequence: TGTGCCAGTAGTATAAGCATGAACACTGAAGCTTTCTTT.

This chain uses TRBV19 with TRBJ2-1, with TRBD2 identical over 7 bases. CDR3 length: 15 residues. In germline, CDR1 is LNHDA, CDR2 SQIVND (reference sequence). The V and J ends lost 3 bases and 5 bases, in that order; junction bases with no gene match: 7. CDR3 sequence (DNA): TGTGCCAGTAGTATCGCGGGGGTGGTCCACAATGAGCAGTTCTTC. Its translation: CASSIAGVVHNEQFF.

This chain uses TRBV30 with TRBJ2-2; maybe TRBD1 (6 bases). Germline V gene sequence: CDR1 GTSNPN, CDR2 SVGIG (reference sequence). The CDR3 consists of 14 residues. Trimming pared 3 bases from V and 5 bases from J, leaving 13 bases between. CDR3: CAWRAGVRTGELFF. In DNA, the CDR3 is TGTGCCTGGAGAGCAGGGGTCCGGACCGGGGAGCTGTTTTTT.

By proportion, this clone is medium-sized. This rearrangement joins TRBV11-2 to TRBJ1-1; perhaps TRBD1 as D (6 bases). The length of the CDR3 is 13 residues. Trimming shortened V by 1 base and J by 4 bases, and 7 bases separated the two germline ends. Looked up from germline, CDR1 is SGHAT and CDR2 is FQNNGV. The DNA for the CDR3 is TGTGCCAGCAGCTTAGGACAGGCCACTGAAGCTTTCTTT. Translation gives CASSLGQATEAFF.

V is TRBV20-1 and J is TRBJ2-3; no definite D call. Trimming cost V 6 bases and J 2 bases, with 6 bases left between them. The CDR3 sequence is 11 residues long. From germline, CDR1 is DFQATT and CDR2 SNEGSKA (reference sequence). The CDR3 region has the DNA TGCAGTGCCCGAGTCACAGATACGCAGTATTTT. Translated, it gives CSARVTDTQYF.

V and J are TRBV13 and TRBJ2-5; unclear D gene. Looked up from germline, CDR1 is PRHDT and CDR2 is FYEKMQ (reference sequence). V lost 1 base to trimming and J lost 5 bases, with 5 bases between them. CDR3 size: 12 residues. In DNA, the CDR3 is TGTGCCAGCAGCTTAGACCGTGAGACCCAGTACTTC. Its protein is CASSLDRETQYF. The full variable domain, in which reference TRBV13 and TRBJ2-5 provide the parts outside the CDR3, is AAGVIQSPRHLIKEKRETATLKCYPIPRHDTVYWYQQGPGQDPQFLISFYEKMQSDKGSIPDRFSAQQFSDYHSELNMSSLELGDSALYFCASSLDRETQYFGPGTRLLVL.

The rearrangement links TRBV7-6 to TRBJ2-1, with D unclear. V was cut by 1 base and J by 6 bases, with 10 bases left in between. Germline values: CDR1 SGHVS, CDR2 FNYEAQ. The CDR3 covers 14 residues. CDR3 nucleotides: TGTGCCAGCAGCTTAGTTGGGCCTGTCAATGAGCAGTTCTTC. Translation: CASSLVGPVNEQFF.

The chain uses TRBV19 and TRBJ1-1; D is ambiguous. Germline V CDR1 and CDR2: LNHDA, SQIVND (reference sequence). Trimming stripped 1 base from V and 6 bases from J, with 9 bases between. This CDR3 has 13 amino acids. The CDR3 spells CASSIVEQSEAFF. In nucleotides, the CDR3 is TGTGCCAGTAGTATAGTTGAACAGTCTGAAGCTTTCTTT.

This clone was counted between two and nine times. The rearrangement links TRBV7-9 to TRBJ2-1; D remains ambiguous. The CDR3 is made up of 12 amino acids. Trimming removed 1 base at V and 9 bases at J, with 7 bases between. CDR1 is SEHNR, CDR2 FQNEAQ, per germline (reference sequence). This CDR3 reads CASSLVTSEQFF. The CDR3 DNA follows: TGTGCCAGCAGCTTAGTGACCAGTGAGCAGTTCTTC.

This clone was recorded once. CDR3 sequence reads: CASSIVLGGGQYF. Here the CDR3 DNA reads TGTGCCAGTAGTATAGTTTTGGGGGGAGGGCAGTATTTT. V gene TRBV19 combines with J gene TRBJ2-3, with D possibly TRBD2 on 6 matching bases. Germline CDR1 and CDR2: LNHDA and SQIVND (reference sequence). The CDR3 is 13 amino acids. V was pared by 1 base and J by 11 bases, with 13 bases between.

The genes are TRBV5-6 and TRBJ2-3; TRBD2 matches 9 bases. V shed 2 bases and J 4 bases; nucleotides not matched to a gene: 5. From germline, CDR1 is SGHDT and CDR2 YYEEEE. CDR3 length: 15 amino acids. CDR3 amino acids: CASSLLAGGADTQYF. The CDR3 DNA follows: TGTGCCAGCAGCTTATTGGCGGGGGGGGCAGATACGCAGTATTTT. Based on the CDR3 plus reference TRBV5-6 and TRBJ2-3, the full variable domain is DAGVTQSPTHLIKTRGQQVTLRCSPKSGHDTVSWYQQALGQGPQFIFQYYEEEERQRGNFPDRFSGHQFPNYSSELNVNALLLGDSALYLCASSLLAGGADTQYFGPGTRLTVL.

This clone has a handful of counts. The chain employs TRBV11-2 and TRBJ1-1, with D maybe TRBD1 (5 bases). Trimming removed 1 base at V and 5 bases at J, with 17 bases between. CDR3 length: 16 residues. The germline V gene encodes CDR1 SGHAT and CDR2 FQNNGV. CDR3 coding DNA: TGTGCCAGCAGCTTAGCTGGGGGAGTGTATTGGACTGAAGCTTTCTTT. Its translation is CASSLAGGVYWTEAFF.

The V gene is TRBV5-6, the J gene TRBJ2-3; D uncertain. The CDR3 spans 14 residues. CDR1 is SGHDT and CDR2 is YYEEEE in the germline V gene. V was pared by 7 bases and J by 0 bases, with 12 bases between. The DNA for the CDR3 is TGTGCCAGCCAGTTTGTTCCGAGCACAGATACGCAGTATTTT. Residues: CASQFVPSTDTQYF.

This chain connects TRBV25-1 to TRBJ1-6; tentative D call: TRBD1 (6 bases). This CDR3 spans 16 amino acids. Trimming left V 4 bases short and J 9 bases short, with 19 bases between. Germline lookup yields CDR1 MGHDK and CDR2 SYGVNS. CDR3 region: CASSGTLRGGFSPLHF. DNA of the CDR3: TGTGCCAGCAGTGGGACCTTGAGAGGGGGGTTTTCACCCCTCCACTTT.

This clone was picked up one time. The chain employs TRBV7-4 and TRBJ2-5; D ambiguous. This CDR3 spans 11 amino acids. V was trimmed by 5 bases and J by 4 bases, leaving 5 bases between them. Germline V lookup: CDR1 SGHVT, CDR2 SQSDAQ. CDR3 region: CASSPIETQYF. The CDR3 coding sequence is TGTGCCAGCAGCCCAATAGAGACCCAGTACTTC.

For the CDR3, the DNA is TGTGCCAGCAGCTCACTCGGGACCTCCACTGAAGCTTTCTTT. Translated, it gives CASSSLGTSTEAFF. The chain is built from TRBV11-2 and TRBJ1-1; D might be TRBD1 (5 bases). The V gene's germline CDR1 is SGHAT and CDR2 FQNNGV. The V and J ends lost 4 bases and 4 bases respectively, with 13 bases between them. The CDR3 spans 14 residues.

This chain joins TRBV5-4 and TRBJ2-2; D is unresolved. The CDR3 loop spans 14 amino acids. The germline gives CDR1 SGHNT, CDR2 YYREEE (reference sequence). Trimming removed 2 bases from V and 0 bases from J, with 5 bases in between. The CDR3 DNA reads as TGTGCCAGCAGCTTTCTGTCGAACACCGGGGAGCTGTTTTTT. Translated: CASSFLSNTGELFF. Based on the CDR3 plus reference TRBV5-4 and TRBJ2-2, the full variable domain is ETGVTQSPTHLIKTRGQQVTLRCSSQSGHNTVSWYQQALGQGPQFIFQYYREEENGRGNFPPRFSGLQFPNYSSELNVNALELDDSALYLCASSFLSNTGELFFGEGSRLTVL.

The rearrangement links TRBV10-2 to TRBJ1-5; D remains ambiguous. V was pared by 4 bases and J by 3 bases, with 7 bases between. Germline V gives CDR1 WSHSY, CDR2 SAAADI. This CDR3 is built from 13 residues. This CDR3 reads CASSVGSNQPQHF. CDR3 in DNA: TGCGCCAGCAGTGTAGGCTCCAATCAGCCCCAGCATTTT.

This chain uses TRBV6-6 with TRBJ2-7; D is unresolved. The ends were cut back, 5 bases at V and 7 bases at J, with 9 bases in the middle. CDR3 size: 11 residues. Germline CDR1 and CDR2: MNHNY and SVGAGI (reference sequence). The CDR3 DNA reads TGTGCCAGCAGTCCTGCATGGGAGCAGTACTTC. Its protein product is CASSPAWEQYF.

The chain employs TRBV5-5 and TRBJ1-1; D might be TRBD1 (5 bases). The CDR3 is 14 residues long. The V end lost 4 bases, the J end lost 1 base, and 11 bases lay between the germline ends. Germline V CDR1 and CDR2: SGHKS, YYEKEE (reference sequence). The CDR3 loop reads CASSPHGGNTEAFF. DNA for the CDR3: TGTGCCAGCAGCCCCCATGGGGGGAACACTGAAGCTTTCTTT.